The TCR beta chain described here comes from a study of response to subunit inactivated influenza vaccine. This clonotype was recorded a few times. TCRdb re-analysed the RT-PCR reads in MiXCR, keeping a single row per CDR3 protein. The sample lists 150,000 to 200,000 distinct CDR3 sequences, 11% occurring once. The specimen was non-naive T cells sorted from PBMCs, collected roughly 48 days after vaccination. This TCR was sampled from a man aged 50 to 60 who received an inactivated influenza vaccine.

The CDR3 nucleotides are TGTGCCAGCAGTTTGGGGCGGGGTAGAGGCTACACCTTC. Amino acid sequence: CASSLGRGRGYTF. The chain employs TRBV12-3 or TRBV12-4 and TRBJ1-2; tentative D call: TRBD1 (5 bases). V lost 3 bases and J 8 bases, leaving 13 bases between the germline ends. CDR3 length equals 13 residues.